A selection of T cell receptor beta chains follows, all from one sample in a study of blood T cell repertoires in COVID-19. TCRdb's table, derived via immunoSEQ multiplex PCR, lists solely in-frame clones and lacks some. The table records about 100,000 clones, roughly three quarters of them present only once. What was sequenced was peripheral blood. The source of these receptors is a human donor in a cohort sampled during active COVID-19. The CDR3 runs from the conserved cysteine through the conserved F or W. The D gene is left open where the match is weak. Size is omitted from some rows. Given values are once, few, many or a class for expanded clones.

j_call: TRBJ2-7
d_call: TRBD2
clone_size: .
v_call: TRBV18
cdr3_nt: TGTGCCAGCTCACCGGGGCGGGAGCTCACCTACGAGCAGTACTTC
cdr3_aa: CASSPGRELTYEQYF

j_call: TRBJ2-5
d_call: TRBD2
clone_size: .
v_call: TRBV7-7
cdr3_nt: TGTGCTAGCAGCCCCCAAATTGGACTAGCGGAGACCCAGTACTTC
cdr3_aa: CASSPQIGLAETQYF

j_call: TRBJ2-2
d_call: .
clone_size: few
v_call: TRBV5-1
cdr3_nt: TGCGCCAGCAGCCCCCAGGGGATCACCGGGGAGCTGTTTTTT
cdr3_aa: CASSPQGITGELFF

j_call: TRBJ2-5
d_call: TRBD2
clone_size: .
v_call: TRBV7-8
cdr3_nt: TGTGCCAGCAGCTTACTTTCGCTAGCGGGATTCCTACCAGGGACCCAGTACTTC
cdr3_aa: CASSLLSLAGFLPGTQYF

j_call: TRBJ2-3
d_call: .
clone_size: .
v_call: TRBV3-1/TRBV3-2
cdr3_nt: TGTGCCAGCAGCCAAGGGCCCCCCCCAGATACGCAGTATTTT
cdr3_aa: CASSQGPPPDTQYF

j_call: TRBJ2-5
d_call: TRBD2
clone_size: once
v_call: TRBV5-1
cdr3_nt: TGCGCCAGCAGCACGGGACTAGCGGGAGGGCCGGGTCGGGAGACCCAGTACTTC
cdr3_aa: CASSTGLAGGPGRETQYF

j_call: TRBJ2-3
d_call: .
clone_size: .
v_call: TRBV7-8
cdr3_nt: TGTGCCAGCAGCTCGACTAAAATCACAGATACGCAGTATTTT
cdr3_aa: CASSSTKITDTQYF

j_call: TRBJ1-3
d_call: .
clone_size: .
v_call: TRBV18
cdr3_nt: TGTGCCAGCTCACTAGAGGAGGGCCAAGACCCTGGAAACACCATATATTTT
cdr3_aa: CASSLEEGQDPGNTIYF

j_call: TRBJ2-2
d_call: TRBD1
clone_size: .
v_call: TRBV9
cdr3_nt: TGTGCCAGCAGCCGGGACAGGGGGGCCGGGGAGCTGTTTTTT
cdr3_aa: CASSRDRGAGELFF

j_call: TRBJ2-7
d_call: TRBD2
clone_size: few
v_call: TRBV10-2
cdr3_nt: TGCGCCAGCAGTGCCCGGGAGGGCATCAGGGAGCAGTACTTC
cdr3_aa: CASSAREGIREQYF

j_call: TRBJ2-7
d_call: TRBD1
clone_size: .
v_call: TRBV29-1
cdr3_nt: TGCAGCGCCGAACGGGGACAGGGGGGCGAGCAGTACTTC
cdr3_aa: CSAERGQGGEQYF

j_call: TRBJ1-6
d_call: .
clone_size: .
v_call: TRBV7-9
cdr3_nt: TGTGCCATCCAGGGGTTTAATTCACCCCTCCACTTT
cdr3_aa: CAIQGFNSPLHF

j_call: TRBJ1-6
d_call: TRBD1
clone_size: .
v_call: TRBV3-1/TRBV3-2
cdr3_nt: TGTGCCAGCAGCCAAGGTACGACAGGGGGAACACCCCTCCACTTT
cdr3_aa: CASSQGTTGGTPLHF

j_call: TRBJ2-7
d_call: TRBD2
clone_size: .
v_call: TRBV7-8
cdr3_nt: TGTGCCAGCAGCGTTAGCGGGACGGTCTACGAGCAGTACTTC
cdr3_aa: CASSVSGTVYEQYF

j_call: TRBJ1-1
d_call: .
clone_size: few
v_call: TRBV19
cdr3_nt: TGTGCCAGTAATCCAGGGTGGGATCACACTGAAGCTTTCTTT
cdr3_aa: CASNPGWDHTEAFF

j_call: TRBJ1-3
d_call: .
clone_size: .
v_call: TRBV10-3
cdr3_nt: TGTGCCATCAGTGAGTCCCCGGGGACTGGTGGAAACACCATATATTTT
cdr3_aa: CAISESPGTGGNTIYF

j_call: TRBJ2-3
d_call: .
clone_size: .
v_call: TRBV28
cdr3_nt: TGTGCCAGCAGTAAGGCAACAGAGACCTCTAGCACAGATACGCAGTATTTT
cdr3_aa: CASSKATETSSTDTQYF

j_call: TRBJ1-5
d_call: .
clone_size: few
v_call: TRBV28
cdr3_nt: TGTGCCAGCAGCCCCGGAGGAGATAGCAATCAGCCCCAGCATTTT
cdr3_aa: CASSPGGDSNQPQHF

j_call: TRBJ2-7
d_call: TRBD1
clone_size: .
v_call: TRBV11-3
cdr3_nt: TGTGCCAGCAGCATCGGGACAGGGATGTTCTACGAGCAGTACTTC
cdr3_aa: CASSIGTGMFYEQYF

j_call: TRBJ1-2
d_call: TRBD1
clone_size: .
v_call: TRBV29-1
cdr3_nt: TGCAGCGGTGTAGGGGTTGGGACAGGGGTCCTCCGGTACACCTTC
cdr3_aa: CSGVGVGTGVLRYTF

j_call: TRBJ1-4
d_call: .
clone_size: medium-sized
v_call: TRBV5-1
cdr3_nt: TGCGCCAGCAGCTTGGCCGGAGGGCCCGCTAATGAAAAACTGTTTTTT
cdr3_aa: CASSLAGGPANEKLFF

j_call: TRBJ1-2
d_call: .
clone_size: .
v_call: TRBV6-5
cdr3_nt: TGTGCCAGCAGTCAGACAGACGCGTGGTATGGCTACACCTTC
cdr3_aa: CASSQTDAWYGYTF

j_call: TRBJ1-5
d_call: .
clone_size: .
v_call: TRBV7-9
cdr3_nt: TGTGCCAGCAGCCAATACAGGGAAGGTCAGCCCCAGCATTTT
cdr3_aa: CASSQYREGQPQHF

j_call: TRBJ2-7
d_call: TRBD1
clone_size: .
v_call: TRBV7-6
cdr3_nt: TGTGCCAGCAGCCCAACAACAGGGGGCCGCTACGAGCAGTACTTC
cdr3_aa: CASSPTTGGRYEQYF

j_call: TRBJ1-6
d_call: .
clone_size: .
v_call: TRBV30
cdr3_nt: TGTGCCTGGAGGGGAGAGAATAATTCACCCCTCCACTTT
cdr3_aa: CAWRGENNSPLHF

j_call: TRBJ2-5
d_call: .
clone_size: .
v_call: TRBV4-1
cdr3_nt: TGCGCCAGCAGCCAATCCATTTCCCAAGAGACCCAGTACTTC
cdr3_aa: CASSQSISQETQYF

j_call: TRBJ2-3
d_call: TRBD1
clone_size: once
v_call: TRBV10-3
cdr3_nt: TGTGCCATCAGTGAGTCGACAGGGACAGGGGGCACAGATACGCAGTATTTT
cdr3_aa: CAISESTGTGGTDTQYF

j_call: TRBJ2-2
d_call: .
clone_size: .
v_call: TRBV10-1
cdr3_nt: TGCGCCAGCAGTGAGTTTTGGACACTACCGCCGTCGCCCGGGGAGCTGTTTTTT
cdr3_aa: CASSEFWTLPPSPGELFF

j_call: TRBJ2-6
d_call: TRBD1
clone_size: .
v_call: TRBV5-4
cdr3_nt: TGTGCCAGCAGCTGGGGGACAGCTGGGGCCAACGTCCTGACTTTC
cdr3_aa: CASSWGTAGANVLTF

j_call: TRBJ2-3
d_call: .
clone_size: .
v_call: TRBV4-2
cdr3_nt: TGTGCCAGCAGCCTTGACAACACAGATACGCAGTATTTT
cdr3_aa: CASSLDNTDTQYF

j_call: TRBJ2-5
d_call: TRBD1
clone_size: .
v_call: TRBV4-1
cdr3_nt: TGCGCCAGCAGCCAAGATGGGGACAGGGGTGAGACCCAGTACTTC
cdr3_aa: CASSQDGDRGETQYF

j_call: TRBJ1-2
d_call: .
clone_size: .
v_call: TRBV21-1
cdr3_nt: TGTGCCAGCAGCCGACGCCCAGGGGCATCTGGCTACACCTTC
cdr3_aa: CASSRRPGASGYTF

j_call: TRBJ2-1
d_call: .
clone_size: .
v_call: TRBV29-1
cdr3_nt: TGCAGCGTGGGCAGCGGGAATGAGCAGTTCTTC
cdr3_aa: CSVGSGNEQFF

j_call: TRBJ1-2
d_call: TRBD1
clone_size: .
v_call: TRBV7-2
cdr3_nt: TGTGCCAGCAGCCCCGAAGACAGGGTCGGCTACACCTTC
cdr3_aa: CASSPEDRVGYTF

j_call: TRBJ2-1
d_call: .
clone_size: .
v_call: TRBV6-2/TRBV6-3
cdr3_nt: TGTGCCAGCAGCCCTCGAAGGCGGCAGGGACAATACAATGAGCAGTTCTTC
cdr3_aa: CASSPRRRQGQYNEQFF

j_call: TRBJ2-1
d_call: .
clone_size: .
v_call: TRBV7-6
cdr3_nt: TGTGCCAGCAGCAGCCGGGGTCCCCGTAGCTCCTACAATGAGCAGTTCTTC
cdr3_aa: CASSSRGPRSSYNEQFF

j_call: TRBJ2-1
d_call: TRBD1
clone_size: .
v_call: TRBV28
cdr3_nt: TGTGCCGTCGACAGGCCCGCAAACAGGGGGAAGCAGTTCTTC
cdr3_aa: CAVDRPANRGKQFF

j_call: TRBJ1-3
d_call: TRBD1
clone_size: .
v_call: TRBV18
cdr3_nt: TGTGCCAGCTCACGGGGGACAGGGGACAACTCTGGAAACACCATATATTTT
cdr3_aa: CASSRGTGDNSGNTIYF

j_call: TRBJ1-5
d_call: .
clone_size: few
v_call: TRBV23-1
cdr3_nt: TGCGCCAGCAGTCGAGAACAGGGTACCAATCAGCCCCAGCATTTT
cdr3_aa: CASSREQGTNQPQHF

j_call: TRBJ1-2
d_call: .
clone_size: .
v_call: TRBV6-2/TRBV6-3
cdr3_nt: TGTGCCAGCAGTTACGAACGGAACTATGGCTACACCTTC
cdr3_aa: CASSYERNYGYTF

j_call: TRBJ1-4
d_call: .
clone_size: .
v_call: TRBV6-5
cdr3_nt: TGTGCCAGCAGGGAGTTACAGGGTGGGGGTGAAAAACTGTTTTTT
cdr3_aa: CASRELQGGGEKLFF

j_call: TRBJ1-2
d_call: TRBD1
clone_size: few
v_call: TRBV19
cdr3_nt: TGTGCCAGTAGTATAGGTACAGGGGGCGGCTACACCTTC
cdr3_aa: CASSIGTGGGYTF

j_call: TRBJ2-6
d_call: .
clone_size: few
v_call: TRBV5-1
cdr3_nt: TGCGCCAGCAGCGCTACCGGTTCTGGGGCCAACGTCCTGACTTTC
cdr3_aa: CASSATGSGANVLTF

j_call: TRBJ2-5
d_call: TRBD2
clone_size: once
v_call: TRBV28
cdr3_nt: TGTGCCAGCAGCCCGGGACTAGCGGGAGAGAGAGAGACCCAGTACTTC
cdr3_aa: CASSPGLAGERETQYF

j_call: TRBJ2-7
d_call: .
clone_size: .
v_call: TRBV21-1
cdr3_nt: TGTGCCAGCAGCGCCTCCGGGACAGGGGAGTGCGAGCAGTACTTC
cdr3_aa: CASSASGTGECEQYF

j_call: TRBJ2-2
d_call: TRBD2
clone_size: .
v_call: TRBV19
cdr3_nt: TGTGCCAGTAGTATCGCAGGACTAGCTCCCGGACGGGGGACCGGGGAGCTGTTTTTT
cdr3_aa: CASSIAGLAPGRGTGELFF

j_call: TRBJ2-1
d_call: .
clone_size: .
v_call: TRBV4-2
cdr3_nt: TGTGCCAGCAGCCAGAGGACTGAGGCTCAGCAGTTCTTC
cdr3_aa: CASSQRTEAQQFF

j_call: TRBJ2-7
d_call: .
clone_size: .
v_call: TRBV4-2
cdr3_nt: TGTGCCAGCAGCCGAGGCTCGGGATCCTCCTACGAGCAGTACTTC
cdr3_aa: CASSRGSGSSYEQYF

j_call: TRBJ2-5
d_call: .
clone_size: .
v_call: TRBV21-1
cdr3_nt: TGTGCCAGCAGCATACAGGGATGGCAAGAGACCCAGTACTTC
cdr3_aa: CASSIQGWQETQYF